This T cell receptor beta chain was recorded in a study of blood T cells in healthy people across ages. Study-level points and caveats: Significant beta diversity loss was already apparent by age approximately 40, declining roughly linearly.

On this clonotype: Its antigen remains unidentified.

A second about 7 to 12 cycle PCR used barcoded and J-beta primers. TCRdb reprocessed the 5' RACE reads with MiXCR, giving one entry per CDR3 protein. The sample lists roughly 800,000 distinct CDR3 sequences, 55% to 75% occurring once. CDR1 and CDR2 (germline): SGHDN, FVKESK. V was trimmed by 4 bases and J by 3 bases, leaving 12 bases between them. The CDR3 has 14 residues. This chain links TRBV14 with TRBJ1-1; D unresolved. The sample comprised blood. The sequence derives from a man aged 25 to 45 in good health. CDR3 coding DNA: TGTGCCAGCAGCCTGGTAGGGCCGTACACTGAAGCTTTCTTT. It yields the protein CASSLVGPYTEAFF.